The sequence of this T cell receptor beta chain was determined in a study of radiotherapy plus CTLA-4 blockade in lung cancer. Background on the study: In approximately 17% of patients, objective responses were seen; 30% to 35% had disease control.

Chemo-refractory metastatic non-small-cell lung cancer patients received focal radiation with ipilimumab CTLA-4 blockade. J was trimmed by 5 bases and V by 0 bases; bases with no gene match: 7. The CDR3 sequence is 15 residues long. Germline lookup yields CDR1 SGDLS and CDR2 YYNGEE. The repertoire was sequenced with immunoSEQ multiplex PCR; TCRdb's copy has only in-frame clones and lacks some. The data show roughly 35,000 clones, around 70% seen once. This TCR was recovered from a human donor with non-small cell lung cancer that progressed on radiotherapy plus ipilimumab. The sequenced sample was peripheral blood, obtained from a patient treated with radiotherapy plus ipilimumab. The chain couples TRBV9 to TRBJ1-1; 7 positions agree with TRBD1. The CDR3 nucleotides are TGTGCCAGCAGCGTAGTTTACAGGGGTATGACTGAAGCTTTCTTT. Its protein is CASSVVYRGMTEAFF. Drawing the rest from reference TRBV9 and TRBJ1-1, the complete variable domain is DSGVTQTPKHLITATGQRVTLRCSPRSGDLSVYWYQQSLDQGLQFLIQYYNGEERAKGNILERFSAQQFPDLHSELNLSSLELGDSALYFCASSVVYRGMTEAFFGQGTRLTVV.